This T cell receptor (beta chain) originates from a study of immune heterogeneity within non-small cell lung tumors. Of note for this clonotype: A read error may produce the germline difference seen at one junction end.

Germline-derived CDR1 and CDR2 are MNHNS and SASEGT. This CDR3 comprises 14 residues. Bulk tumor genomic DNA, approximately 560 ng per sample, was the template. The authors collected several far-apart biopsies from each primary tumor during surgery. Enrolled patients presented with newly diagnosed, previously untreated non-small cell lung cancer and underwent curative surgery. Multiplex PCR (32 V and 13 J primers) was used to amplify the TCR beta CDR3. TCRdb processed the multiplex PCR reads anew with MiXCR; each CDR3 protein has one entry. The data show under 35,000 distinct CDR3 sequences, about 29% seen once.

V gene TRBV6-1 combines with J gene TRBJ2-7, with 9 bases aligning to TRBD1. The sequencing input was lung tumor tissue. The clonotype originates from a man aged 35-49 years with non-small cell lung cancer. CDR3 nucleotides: TGTGACAGCAGGGCGGGACAGGGCCCCTGGGAGCAGTACTTC. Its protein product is CDSRAGQGPWEQYF.